Listed here are 6 T cell receptor beta chains from one sample, sequenced in a study of blood T cell repertoires in COVID-19 (dated by TCRdb to about 2020). Library construction relied on the immunoSEQ multiplex PCR assay. The table comes from immuneACCESS by way of TCRdb, which keeps in-frame sequences with V and J called. Part of the clones is missing from these tables; in studies checked, under half for an unresolved V gene and the rest for unknown reasons. The sample table lists 250,000 to 300,000 clones, roughly 91% of them with a count of one. The top ten clones comprise 1.5% to 2% of the sample. The sequenced sample consisted of PBMCs or T cells enriched from blood (not recorded which). Source of these receptors: a woman aged 55 to 70 who had recovered from COVID-19.

This clone has only one observation. The V call is TRBV24-1, the J call TRBJ2-3; TRBD2 aligns across 11 bases. Looked up from germline, CDR1 is KGHDR and CDR2 is SFDVKD. The CDR3 has 16 amino acids. Trimming at V came to 4 bases and at J to 2 bases, leaving 4 bases not matched to a gene. This CDR3 reads CATSESSGGFTDTQYF. For the CDR3, the DNA is TGTGCCACCAGTGAATCTAGCGGGGGGTTCACAGATACGCAGTATTTT.

V usage is TRBV25-1 and J usage is TRBJ1-4, with 9 positions matching TRBD1. The CDR3 sequence is 14 residues long. V was clipped by 6 bases and J by 4 bases; unmatched bases: 3. Germline assignment: CDR1 MGHDK and CDR2 SYGVNS. The CDR3 region has the DNA TGTGCCAGCAGCACGGGACAGGGTAATGAAAAACTGTTTTTT. Amino acid sequence: CASSTGQGNEKLFF.

The chain has TRBV11-2 and TRBJ1-1, with TRBD1 matching over 7 bases. After removal of 3 bases from V and 11 bases from J, the junction contained 9 bases not matched to a gene. CDR3 size: 13 residues. The germline V gene has CDR1 SGHAT and CDR2 FQNNGV. The CDR3 protein is CASSFGATGTAFF. CDR3 in DNA: TGTGCCAGCAGCTTTGGGGCGACAGGGACTGCTTTCTTT.

The V call is TRBV11-2, the J call TRBJ2-6; D is possibly TRBD1 (5 bases). CDR1 and CDR2 from the germline V gene are SGHAT and FQNNGV. V dropped 1 base and J dropped 7 bases, with 23 bases sitting between them. This CDR3 is 19 amino acids long. The CDR3 is CASSLVRGQLTLGANVLTF. Written as DNA, the CDR3 is TGTGCCAGCAGCTTAGTTAGGGGCCAACTCACTCTGGGAGCCAACGTCCTGACTTTC.

The rearrangement joins TRBV7-3 to TRBJ2-6, with TRBD2 as a possible D gene (5 bases). The CDR3 spans 17 residues. Germline V gives CDR1 SGHTA, CDR2 FQGTGA. Trimming took 2 bases from V and 3 from J, leaving 14 bases between them. The DNA for the CDR3 is TGTGCCAGCAGCTTAGAGGGTCTAGTCTATGGGGCCAACGTCCTGACTTTC. This codes for CASSLEGLVYGANVLTF. Together with reference TRBV7-3 and TRBJ2-6, the CDR3 gives the full variable domain: GAGVSQTPSNKVTEKGKYVELRCDPISGHTALYWYRQSLGQGPEFLIYFQGTGAADDSGLPNDRFFAVRPEGSVSTLKIQRTERGDSAVYLCASSLEGLVYGANVLTFGAGSRLTVL.

The CDR3 sequence is CASSRDADRVHQPQHF. CDR3 nucleotide sequence: TGTGCCAGCAGCCGGGACGCGGACAGGGTCCATCAGCCCCAGCATTTT. The rearrangement joins TRBV28 to TRBJ1-5; TRBD1 matches at 8 bases. Germline assignment: CDR1 MDHEN and CDR2 SYDVKM. Losses at the gene ends were 6 bases for V and 5 bases for J; bases not matched to a gene: 12. CDR3 length: 16 amino acids.